This T cell receptor beta chain was profiled in a study of sequential checkpoint blockade in melanoma. Study background: Patients were randomized 1:1 to nivolumab-then-ipilimumab or ipilimumab-then-nivolumab first-line. Maintenance nivolumab came after either treatment sequence.

This sample's treatment: randomized to nivolumab then ipilimumab (arm A) or the reverse (arm B). Patients had received no earlier DNA-damaging chemotherapy. Sorted cells were live CD3+CD8+, lacking CD19 and CD56, from PBMCs. Within the sample, this clone is medium-sized (0.01 to 0.1%). Measured with immunoSEQ multiplex PCR; TCRdb has only the in-frame clones, and not every one. The sample contains 15,000 to 20,000 clones, roughly two thirds of which appear only once. This clonotype was sampled from a human donor with melanoma. Sequenced here: CD8+ T cells sorted from blood (inferred from file names), sampled from a patient given nivolumab and ipilimumab in sequence.

CDR3 region: CASSLADEKLFF. CDR3 DNA sequence: TGTGCCAGCAGCTTGGCAGATGAAAAACTGTTTTTT. J is TRBJ1-4 and V is TRBV7-9; D uncertain. CDR3 length equals 12 residues. Trimming took 3 bases from V and 6 from J, leaving 5 bases between them. The germline V gene has CDR1 SEHNR and CDR2 FQNEAQ (reference sequence). Variable domain in full (rest from reference TRBV7-9 and TRBJ1-4): DTGVSQNPRHKITKRGQNVTFRCDPISEHNRLYWYRQTLGQGPEFLTYFQNEAQLEKSRLLSDRFSAERPKGSFSTLEIQRTEQGDSAMYLCASSLADEKLFFGSGTQLSVL.